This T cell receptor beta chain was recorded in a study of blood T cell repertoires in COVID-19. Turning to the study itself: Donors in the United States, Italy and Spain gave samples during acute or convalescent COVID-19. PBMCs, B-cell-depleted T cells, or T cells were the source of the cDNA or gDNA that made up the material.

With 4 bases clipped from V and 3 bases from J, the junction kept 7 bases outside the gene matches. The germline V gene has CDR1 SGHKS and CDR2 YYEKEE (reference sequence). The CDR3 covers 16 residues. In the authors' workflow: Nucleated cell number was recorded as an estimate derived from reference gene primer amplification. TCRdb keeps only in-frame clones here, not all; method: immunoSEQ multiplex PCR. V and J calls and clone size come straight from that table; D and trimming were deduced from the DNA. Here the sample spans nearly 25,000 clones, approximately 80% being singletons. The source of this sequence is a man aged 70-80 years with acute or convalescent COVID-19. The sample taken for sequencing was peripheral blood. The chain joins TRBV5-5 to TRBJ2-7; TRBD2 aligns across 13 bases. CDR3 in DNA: TGTGCCAGCAGCATGGGACTAGCGGGAAGAAACTACGAGCAGTACTTC. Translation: CASSMGLAGRNYEQYF.